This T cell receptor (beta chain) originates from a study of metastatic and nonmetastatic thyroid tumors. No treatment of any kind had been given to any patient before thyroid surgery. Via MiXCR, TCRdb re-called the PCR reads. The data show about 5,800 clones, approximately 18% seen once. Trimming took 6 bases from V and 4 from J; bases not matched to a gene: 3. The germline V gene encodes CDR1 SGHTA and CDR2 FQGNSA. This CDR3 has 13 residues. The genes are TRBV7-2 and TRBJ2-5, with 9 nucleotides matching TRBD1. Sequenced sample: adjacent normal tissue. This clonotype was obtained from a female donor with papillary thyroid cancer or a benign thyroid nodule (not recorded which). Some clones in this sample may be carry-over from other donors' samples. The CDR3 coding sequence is TGTGCCAGCAGACAGGGGGCTGGAGAGACCCAGTACTTC. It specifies CASRQGAGETQYF. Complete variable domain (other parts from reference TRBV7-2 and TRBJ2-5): GAGVSQSPSNKVTEKGKDVELRCDPISGHTALYWYRQSLGQGLEFLIYFQGNSAPDKSGLPSDRFSAERTGGSVSTLTIQRTQQEDSAVYLCASRQGAGETQYFGPGTRLLVL.